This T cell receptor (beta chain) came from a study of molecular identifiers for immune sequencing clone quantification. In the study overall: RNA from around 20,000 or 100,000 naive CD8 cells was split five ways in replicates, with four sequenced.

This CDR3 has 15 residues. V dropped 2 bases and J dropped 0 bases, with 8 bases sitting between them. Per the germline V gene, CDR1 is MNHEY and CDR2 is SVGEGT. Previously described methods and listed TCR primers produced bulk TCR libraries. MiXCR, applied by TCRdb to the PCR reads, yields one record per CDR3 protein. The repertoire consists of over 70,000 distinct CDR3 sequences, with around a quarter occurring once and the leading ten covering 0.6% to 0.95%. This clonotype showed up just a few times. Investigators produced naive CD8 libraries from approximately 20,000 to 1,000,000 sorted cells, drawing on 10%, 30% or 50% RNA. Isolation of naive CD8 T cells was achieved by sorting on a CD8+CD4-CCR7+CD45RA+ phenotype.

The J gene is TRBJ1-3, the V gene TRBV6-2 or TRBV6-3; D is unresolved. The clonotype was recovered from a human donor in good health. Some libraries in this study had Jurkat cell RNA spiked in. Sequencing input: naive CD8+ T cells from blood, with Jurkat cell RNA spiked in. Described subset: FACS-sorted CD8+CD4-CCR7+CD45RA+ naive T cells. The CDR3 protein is CASSYPKDSGNTIYF. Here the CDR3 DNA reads TGTGCCAGCAGTTACCCCAAGGACTCTGGAAACACCATATATTTT.